The clone carrying this TCR beta chain was recorded only once. The sample comes from a study of immune cell composition in non-small cell lung cancer. Across the study: Most cases were lung adenocarcinoma or squamous cell carcinoma.

Method: immunoSEQ multiplex PCR; TCRdb's copy keeps in-frame clones and lacks some. The data contain more than 14,000 clones, 69% of them singletons. The CDR3 is made up of 20 amino acids. V lost 0 bases, J lost 0 bases, and 10 bases stayed unmatched. CDR1 is MGHRA and CDR2 is YSYEKL in the germline V gene. This TCR was sampled from a human donor with non-small cell lung cancer. Sequencing was done on a sample of lung tumor tissue. The chain links TRBV4-1 to TRBJ2-4, with 11 bases fitting TRBD2. In DNA form, the CDR3 reads TGCGCCAGCAGCCAAGACCCGCTAGCGGGGGGACTTTTAGCCAAAAACATTCAGTACTTC. Its protein is CASSQDPLAGGLLAKNIQYF.